This T cell receptor (beta chain) comes out of a study of cytomegalovirus exposure and HLA in healthy donors. Notes on the study in general: The likely explanation for a cluster of highly shared sequence variants was sequencing artifact. TCR beta sequences reportedly predicted the HLA-A and HLA-B alleles of most subjects accurately.

Notes on this clone: Its matching antigen is unknown.

Primers included in the PCR were 60 Vbeta and 13 Jbeta primers. This table comes from immunoSEQ multiplex PCR, and its TCRdb copy is limited to in-frame clones, with some not included. The repertoire has just over 150,000 clones, 70% to 90% of them found once; the top ten carry less than 2.5%. Looked up from germline, CDR1 is SGHAT and CDR2 is FQNNGV. CDR3 size: 16 residues. V shed 4 bases and J shed 0 bases, with 16 bases lying between them. The sample consisted of PBMCs. The rearrangement links TRBV11-2 to TRBJ2-7; a possible D gene is TRBD1 (6 bases). The clonotype originates from a man aged 18-30 years in good health and CMV-seropositive. The CDR3 loop reads CASSYRRQEFSYEQYF. CDR3 DNA sequence: TGTGCCAGCAGCTACCGACGACAGGAGTTCTCCTACGAGCAGTACTTC.